These 9 T cell receptor beta chains were sequenced from one sample in a study of cytomegalovirus exposure and HLA in healthy donors. The PCR was carried out with 60 Vbeta primers and 13 Jbeta primers. Repertoires were generated with immunoSEQ multiplex PCR, while TCRdb's copy carries only in-frame clones and drops some. The sample has some 140,000 clones, approximately 80% seen once; the top ten hold approximately 8.8%. Sequencing was done on a sample of PBMCs. These receptors were obtained from a woman aged 45-60 years in good health and CMV-seropositive.

This chain joins TRBV7-9 and TRBJ1-2, with TRBD1 identical over 12 bases. This CDR3 spans 16 amino acids. Trimming at V came to 1 base and at J to 4 bases, leaving 4 bases not matched to a gene. In germline, CDR1 is SEHNR, CDR2 FQNEAQ (reference sequence). The CDR3 DNA reads TGTGCCAGCAGCTTAGGGGGACAGGGGGCAGGCTATGGCTACACCTTC. This translates into CASSLGGQGAGYGYTF.

J is TRBJ2-1 and V is TRBV5-6; a weak D match, TRBD2 (6 bases). Per the germline V gene, CDR1 is SGHDT and CDR2 is YYEEEE. There are 16 residues in the CDR3. V lost 1 base and J 7 bases, leaving 18 bases between the germline ends. The CDR3 DNA follows: TGTGCCAGCAGCTTGAGGAGGAGGGAAGCGAGGAATGAGCAGTTCTTC. Its protein product is CASSLRRREARNEQFF.

The rearrangement joins TRBV4-1 to TRBJ2-5; D is unclear. The CDR3 has 13 amino acids. Trimming took off 1 base at V and 2 bases at J, with 5 bases between the two ends. From germline, CDR1 is MGHRA and CDR2 YSYEKL. CDR3 sequence (DNA): TGCGCCAGCAGCCAAGGCCGGCAAGAGACCCAGTACTTC. Its protein is CASSQGRQETQYF.

The V gene is TRBV28, the J gene TRBJ1-5; D may be TRBD1 (5 bases). Germline-derived CDR1 and CDR2 are MDHEN and SYDVKM. The CDR3 has 12 residues. V dropped 7 bases and J dropped 5 bases, with 9 bases sitting between them. CDR3 region: CASTRAYQPQHF. CDR3 coding DNA: TGTGCCAGCACCAGGGCCTATCAGCCCCAGCATTTT.

The V and J genes are TRBV19 and TRBJ2-2; TRBD2 is a possible D gene (8 bases). CDR3 length: 15 residues. Looked up from germline, CDR1 is LNHDA and CDR2 is SQIVND (reference sequence). The V and J ends lost 8 bases and 8 bases respectively, with 21 bases between them. CDR3 loop: CASQTGTRIWGELFF. The DNA for the CDR3 is TGTGCCAGTCAGACAGGGACTAGAATTTGGGGGGAGCTGTTTTTT.

The CDR3 DNA is TGTGCCAGCAGCCCAGGAGGGGGCAGGGATTTTTTAATTGATGGCTACACCTTC. Translated: CASSPGGGRDFLIDGYTF. The chain couples TRBV5-4 to TRBJ1-2, with 7 bases that match TRBD1. V lost 4 bases to trimming and J lost 6 bases; unmatched junction nucleotides: 21. Germline V gene lookup returns CDR1 SGHNT and CDR2 YYREEE (reference sequence). The CDR3 length is 18 residues.

The rearrangement links TRBV6-1 to TRBJ1-3; maybe TRBD1 (5 bases). Trimming shortened V by 5 bases and J by 4 bases, and 12 bases separated the two germline ends. This CDR3 comprises 14 residues. CDR1 and CDR2 from the germline V gene are MNHNS and SASEGT. CDR3 coding DNA: TGTGCCAGCAGTCCCGGCGGGGGAGGAAACACCATATATTTT. The encoded protein is CASSPGGGGNTIYF.

This clone was seen once. The chain uses TRBV28 and TRBJ1-5, with TRBD1 matching 9 bases. Germline V CDR1 and CDR2: MDHEN, SYDVKM. The junction had 5 bases not matched to a gene; V was cut back by 4 bases and J by 4 bases. This CDR3 has 15 residues. This CDR3 reads CASSSYRGRNQPQHF. The CDR3 DNA sequence: TGTGCCAGCAGTTCATACAGGGGGCGGAATCAGCCCCAGCATTTT.

The J gene is TRBJ1-1, the V gene TRBV18; 9 bases map to TRBD1. The CDR3 covers 16 residues. The V gene end was trimmed by 3 bases and the J gene end by 1 base; junction bases not matched to a gene: 6. Germline-derived CDR1 and CDR2 are KGHSH and LQKENI. The CDR3 sequence: CASSPRTGASNTEAFF. The CDR3 bases are TGTGCCAGCTCACCCCGGACAGGGGCTTCGAACACTGAAGCTTTCTTT.